The T cell receptor (beta chain) described here comes from a study of blood T cell repertoires in COVID-19. The V gene's germline CDR1 is MNHEY and CDR2 SMNVEV (reference sequence). The CDR3 consists of 13 residues. The junction had 6 bases not matched to a gene; V was cut back by 7 bases and J by 8 bases. Self-reported history from a screening survey and questionnaire set each donor's cohort. Assay used: immunoSEQ multiplex PCR; TCRdb lists only in-frame clones, some missing. The sample yields 180,000 or so clones, over 75% seen once. The sequence was collected from a human donor with acute COVID-19. The donor label of this sample is uncertain. Sequenced material: PBMCs or T cells enriched from blood (not recorded which). The chain carries TRBV27 and TRBJ1-4; 8 bases align to TRBD1. Written as DNA, the CDR3 is TGTGCCAGCATGGACAGGGCAGGGGAAAAACTGTTTTTT. Translating gives CASMDRAGEKLFF.